These 12 T cell receptor beta chains came from one sample sequenced in a study of cytomegalovirus exposure and HLA in healthy donors. The PCR had 60 Vbeta and 13 Jbeta primers. TCRdb keeps only in-frame clones here, not all; method: immunoSEQ multiplex PCR. The top ten clones hold about 4.4% of a sample with some 150,000 clones, about two thirds of them seen once. Input material: PBMCs. The receptors shown here come from a man between 50 and 59 years old in good health and CMV-seropositive.

The DNA for the CDR3 is TGTGCCAGCAAAATGGGCGGGGGACCCACCGGGGAGCTGTTTTTT. Protein: CASKMGGGPTGELFF. The rearrangement joins TRBV2 to TRBJ2-2; 7 bases align to TRBD2. Looked up from germline, CDR1 is SNHLY and CDR2 is FYNNEI. The CDR3 contains 15 residues. Trimming took 7 bases from V and 4 from J; bases not matched to a gene: 9.

The chain couples TRBV6-5 to TRBJ2-7, with D perhaps TRBD1 (5 bases). V was cut by 6 bases and J by 3 bases, with 12 bases left in between. Per the germline V gene, CDR1 is MNHEY and CDR2 is SVGAGI. This CDR3 is built from 13 residues. The CDR3 nucleotides read TGTGCCAGCAGACTCGGTACAGGCTACGAGCAGTACTTC. As protein: CASRLGTGYEQYF.

This chain uses TRBV6-5 with TRBJ1-5, with TRBD1 as a possible D gene (6 bases). V was shortened by 5 bases and J by 2 bases, with 13 bases between the two germline ends. The length of the CDR3 is 15 residues. The germline gives CDR1 MNHEY, CDR2 SVGAGI. CDR3 protein: CASSPRGSRNQPQHF. For the CDR3, the DNA is TGTGCCAGCAGTCCCAGGGGATCGCGCAATCAGCCCCAGCATTTT.

This chain uses TRBV2 with TRBJ1-3; possibly TRBD1 for D (6 bases). V lost 7 bases to trimming and J lost 2 bases, with 18 bases between them. Per the germline V gene, CDR1 is SNHLY and CDR2 is FYNNEI. CDR3 length: 16 residues. CDR3 loop: CASNEEYWTAGNTIYF. CDR3 nucleotide sequence: TGTGCCAGCAACGAAGAGTACTGGACAGCTGGAAACACCATATATTTT. The complete variable domain, with remaining parts taken from reference TRBV2 and TRBJ1-3, reads EPEVTQTPSHQVTQMGQEVILRCVPISNHLYFYWYRQILGQKVEFLVSFYNNEISEKSEIFDDQFSVERPDGSNFTLKIRSTKLEDSAMYFCASNEEYWTAGNTIYFGEGSWLTVV.

Comment on this clone: At one of its ends the junction is not consistent with the germline gene, which may arise from a read error. The chain uses TRBV4-1 and TRBJ2-7; 7 nucleotides line up with TRBD1. The CDR3 consists of 14 residues. Germline CDR1 reads MGHRA; CDR2 reads YSYEKL. The chain's CDR3 is CASSQMTGSYEQHF. DNA of the CDR3: TGCGCCAGCAGCCAGATGACAGGGTCCTACGAGCAGCACTTC.

V and J are TRBV11-3 and TRBJ2-1, with TRBD2 matching 8 bases. CDR1 SGHNT and CDR2 YENEEA come from the germline V gene. Unmatched junction bases numbered 10, after V lost 4 bases and J lost 5 bases. The CDR3 is made up of 16 amino acids. The DNA for the CDR3 is TGTGCCAGCAGCTCCCGGGGGGGGGTGAGGAACAATGAGCAGTTCTTC. Its protein is CASSSRGGVRNNEQFF.

The chain recombines TRBV29-1 with TRBJ1-4, with 9 bases aligning to TRBD1. The CDR3 is 13 residues long. CDR1 SQVTM and CDR2 ANQGSEA come from the germline V gene. V gave up 4 bases and J gave up 7 bases; unmatched junction bases: 4. In DNA, the CDR3 is TGCAGCGTTGCACAGGGGGCTGGTGAAAAACTGTTTTTT. This codes for CSVAQGAGEKLFF. The variable domain in full, completed from reference TRBV29-1 and TRBJ1-4, reads SAVISQKPSRDICQRGTSLTIQCQVDSQVTMMFWYRQQPGQSLTLIATANQGSEATYESGFVIDKFPISRPNLTFSTLTVSNMSPEDSSIYLCSVAQGAGEKLFFGSGTQLSVL.

This clone was seen a handful of times. The chain couples TRBV4-1 to TRBJ2-4; TRBD2 agrees at 8 bases. The CDR3 spans 14 residues. V lost 1 base to trimming and J lost 7 bases; unmatched junction nucleotides: 3. Looked up from germline, CDR1 is MGHRA and CDR2 is YSYEKL. The CDR3 sequence: CASSQGLAGNIQYF. For the CDR3, the DNA is TGCGCCAGCAGCCAAGGGCTAGCGGGTAACATTCAGTACTTC.

V and J are TRBV4-1 and TRBJ2-5, with 7 bases aligning to TRBD2. With V trimmed by 3 bases and J by 2 bases, 12 bases remained unmatched. CDR3 size: 17 residues. Germline V lookup: CDR1 MGHRA, CDR2 YSYEKL. CDR3 amino acids: CASSQGRAGVRQETQYF. Here the CDR3 DNA reads TGCGCCAGCAGCCAGGGGAGGGCGGGGGTGAGACAAGAGACCCAGTACTTC.

This rearrangement joins TRBV7-9 to TRBJ2-7; D is possibly TRBD2 (6 bases). The CDR3 is made up of 13 amino acids. The V end lost 3 bases, the J end lost 2 bases, and 8 bases lay between the germline ends. Germline V gene data show CDR1 as SEHNR and CDR2 as FQNEAQ (reference sequence). The CDR3 reads CASSLEGPYEQYF. CDR3 nucleotide sequence: TGTGCCAGCAGCTTGGAGGGCCCCTACGAGCAGTACTTC.

The chain joins TRBV28 to TRBJ2-7; D may be TRBD2 (6 bases). V gave up 3 bases and J gave up 7 bases, with 10 bases separating them. Germline CDR1 MDHEN, CDR2 SYDVKM. The CDR3 consists of 12 residues. CDR3 coding DNA: TGTGCCAGCAGTTTGGAGGGGAAGGAGCAGTACTTC. This codes for CASSLEGKEQYF.

The rearrangement links TRBV27 to TRBJ2-1; D may be TRBD1 (5 bases). This CDR3 region has 15 residues. The V and J ends lost 5 bases and 0 bases respectively, with 11 bases between them. Looked up from germline, CDR1 is MNHEY and CDR2 is SMNVEV (reference sequence). The CDR3 DNA follows: TGTGCCAGCAGTAAACAGGTAATCTCCTACAATGAGCAGTTCTTC. Protein sequence: CASSKQVISYNEQFF.